The next 2 T cell receptor beta chains were all read from a single sample in a study of cytomegalovirus exposure and HLA in healthy donors. The study ran its PCR with 60 Vbeta and 13 Jbeta primers. Data came from immunoSEQ multiplex PCR; TCRdb stores just in-frame clones and leaves some out. The top ten clones hold 1.5% of a sample with 150,000 to 200,000 clones, 82% of them seen once. The sequenced material came from PBMCs. The receptors derive from a girl between 5 and 17 years old in good health and CMV-seropositive.

This rearrangement joins TRBV7-2 to TRBJ1-6; 8 bases match TRBD1. The CDR3 runs to 13 residues. The ends lost 3 bases at V and 9 bases at J; junction bases unmatched: 1. Looked up from germline, CDR1 is SGHTA and CDR2 is FQGNSA. The CDR3 bases are TGTGCCAGCAGCTTCAGGGGGCCTTCACCCCTCCACTTT. It is translated as CASSFRGPSPLHF.

The chain employs TRBV28 and TRBJ2-5, with D perhaps TRBD1 (6 bases). CDR1 MDHEN and CDR2 SYDVKM come from the germline V gene. V dropped 5 bases and J dropped 5 bases, with 18 bases sitting between them. This CDR3 region has 15 residues. The CDR3 protein is CASSSTWSGVETQYF. As DNA, the CDR3 is TGTGCCAGCAGTAGTACCTGGTCAGGGGTGGAGACCCAGTACTTC.